These T cell receptor beta chains were read from a single sample in a study of cytomegalovirus exposure and HLA in healthy donors. Data came from immunoSEQ multiplex PCR; TCRdb stores just in-frame clones and leaves some out. The top ten hold around 2.5% of the sample, which has about 84,000 clones, over 75% seen once. Sequencing was carried out using PBMCs. The receptor source for this set is a male donor in good health and CMV-seropositive. Each CDR3 is given with its conserved first and last residue. Each record gives: J gene, clone size, CDR3 length, V gene, D gene, CDR3 DNA, CDR3 protein. The D gene is left open where the match is weak. Part of the rows lack a size; the others show once, few, many or a class for expanded clones.

TRBJ2-7 . 13 TRBV7-9 . TGTGCCAGCAGCTTCGGGAGCTCCTACGAGCAGTACTTC CASSFGSSYEQYF
TRBJ1-2 . 11 TRBV6-5 . TGTGCCAGCAGTTCAGGTTATGGCTACACCTTC CASSSGYGYTF
TRBJ2-7 once 16 TRBV5-1 TRBD2 TGCGCCAGCAGCTTGGTCGCGCTAGCGGGAGCCTACGAGCAGTACTTC CASSLVALAGAYEQYF
TRBJ2-1 once 12 TRBV28 . TGTGCCAGCAGTACAGGTACGGATGAGCAGTTCTTC CASSTGTDEQFF
TRBJ2-7 once 11 TRBV7-9 . TGTGCCAGCAGCATAGTAGAAGAGCAGTACTTC CASSIVEEQYF
TRBJ2-7 . 15 TRBV27 . TGTGCCAGCAGTTTATTTTGGAGGGGCAGGAACGAGCAGTACTTC CASSLFWRGRNEQYF
TRBJ1-4 . 14 TRBV6-6 . TGTGCCAGCAGTCTCCTGGGCCGGGGGGGAAAACTGTTTTTT CASSLLGRGGKLFF
TRBJ2-1 . 15 TRBV7-8 TRBD2 TGTGCCAGCAGAGTTGGGACTAGCGAGTACAATGAGCAGTTCTTC CASRVGTSEYNEQFF
TRBJ2-2 . 14 TRBV29-1 . TGCAGCGTCGAGACAGGTTCGAACACCGGGGAGCTGTTTTTT CSVETGSNTGELFF
TRBJ2-1 . 12 TRBV19 . TGTGCCACCGCGCTGCCATACAATGAGCAGTTCTTC CATALPYNEQFF
TRBJ2-7 . 14 TRBV14 TRBD1 TGTGCCAGCAGCCCGGGACAGCGCTCCTACGAGCAGTACTTC CASSPGQRSYEQYF
TRBJ2-7 . 14 TRBV27 . TGTGCCAGCAGTTTCTGGGACTCACTCTACGAGCAGTACTTC CASSFWDSLYEQYF
TRBJ1-2 . 11 TRBV19 . TGTGCCAGTAACCGGAGAGGCGGCTACACCTTC CASNRRGGYTF
TRBJ2-5 . 15 TRBV15 . TGTGCCACCAGCAGAGTAACTAGTCAATATGGGACCCAGTACTTC CATSRVTSQYGTQYF
TRBJ2-1 few 13 TRBV9 . TGTGCCAGCAGCGTAGATGGCCACAATGAGCAGTTCTTC CASSVDGHNEQFF
TRBJ2-7 . 13 TRBV18 TRBD1 TGTGCCAGCTCACTCGACAGGGGCCGTGAGCAGTACTTC CASSLDRGREQYF
TRBJ1-2 . 13 TRBV7-9 . TGTTCCAGCAGCCTGATTTCCAGCTATGGCTACACCTTC CSSSLISSYGYTF
TRBJ2-1 . 16 TRBV5-8 . TGTGCCAGCAGCCCCGCTAGGTTTGTGGGTGACAATGAGCAGTTCTTC CASSPARFVGDNEQFF
TRBJ1-1 . 15 TRBV28 TRBD1 TGTGCCAGCAGTTTAGGGGGACAGAGGAACACTGAAGCTTTCTTT CASSLGGQRNTEAFF
TRBJ2-7 . 14 TRBV5-5 . TGTGCCAGCAGCCGGGACATCGGGCCCAACGAGCAGTACTTC CASSRDIGPNEQYF
TRBJ2-1 . 13 TRBV6-1 TRBD2 TGTGCCAGCAGTTTAGCGGGAGTGGGTGAGCAGTTCTTC CASSLAGVGEQFF
TRBJ1-2 . 15 TRBV7-2 . TGTGCCAGCAGTCTACAAGGGGCAGGGAACTATGGCTACACCTTC CASSLQGAGNYGYTF
TRBJ2-7 . 13 TRBV5-4 . TGTGCCAGCAGCTTGGGGGCTAATTACGAGCAGTACTTC CASSLGANYEQYF
TRBJ2-3 . 13 TRBV5-1 TRBD2 TGCGCCAGCAGCGGCGGGAGCTCAGATACGCAGTATTTT CASSGGSSDTQYF
TRBJ2-7 . 13 TRBV5-1 . TGCGCCAGTAGCAGCTTGTCTTCCTACGAGCAGTACTTC CASSSLSSYEQYF
TRBJ2-1 . 16 TRBV7-6 . TGTGCCAGCAGCTTAGCGCGAGGTCTAGCAGGCAATGAGCAGTTCTTC CASSLARGLAGNEQFF
TRBJ2-2 . 15 TRBV7-2 TRBD1 TGTGCCAGCAGCCCTGACAGGGGGAGGACCGGGGAGCTGTTTTTT CASSPDRGRTGELFF
TRBJ1-5 . 15 TRBV19 TRBD1 TGTGCCAGTAGTTCCGGACAGGGGAATAATCAGCCCCAGCATTTT CASSSGQGNNQPQHF
TRBJ1-1 . 14 TRBV7-9 . TGTGCCAGCAGCCGGGGGGGCATGAACACTGAAGCTTTCTTT CASSRGGMNTEAFF
TRBJ1-1 once 11 TRBV28 . TGTGCCAGCACCAGATCGGGTGAAGCTTTCTTT CASTRSGEAFF
TRBJ1-1 . 15 TRBV29-1 . TGCAGCGTTTCCCCGAACCCCGAGGGTGGCACTGAAGCTTTCTTT CSVSPNPEGGTEAFF
TRBJ2-7 . 15 TRBV5-6 TRBD2 TGTGCCAGCAGCCCGGGACTAATTCCATCCTACGAGCAGTACTTC CASSPGLIPSYEQYF
TRBJ1-5 . 14 TRBV7-2 TRBD1 TGTGCCAGCAGCCAAGACAGGGTTGGTCAGCCCCAGCATTTT CASSQDRVGQPQHF
TRBJ2-7 . 15 TRBV6-6 . TGTGCCAGCCGATCGGGAGCGGCACCTACCTACGAGCAGTACTTC CASRSGAAPTYEQYF
TRBJ2-1 . 16 TRBV9 TRBD2 TGTGCCAGCAGCTTAGGACTAGCGGGAGGGAACAATGAGCAGTTCTTC CASSLGLAGGNNEQFF
TRBJ1-2 . 14 TRBV2 TRBD1 TGTGCCAGCAGGGCCGGGACAGGGTCTTATGGCTACACCTTC CASRAGTGSYGYTF
TRBJ1-1 . 15 TRBV7-2 . TGTGCCAGCAGCTTAGTATCCAGGGCTCACACTGAAGCTTTCTTT CASSLVSRAHTEAFF
TRBJ1-2 . 14 TRBV6-1 . TGTGCCAGCAGGGAAACAGGGTTTCCGAGTGGCTACACCTTC CASRETGFPSGYTF
TRBJ2-4 . 14 TRBV7-6 . TGTGCCAGCAGCTTAGGCGCCGCGCCTGGCATTCAGTACTTC CASSLGAAPGIQYF
TRBJ2-3 . 14 TRBV27 . TGTGCCAGCAGTCAACAAAAGCCAGGAGATACGCAGTATTTT CASSQQKPGDTQYF
TRBJ2-3 . 13 TRBV18 . TGTGCCAGCTCACCAAGACAGACAGATACGCAGTATTTT CASSPRQTDTQYF
TRBJ1-4 few 14 TRBV13 TRBD1 TGTGCCAGCAGCTTAAGGGACAGTGGAGAAAAACTGTTTTTT CASSLRDSGEKLFF
TRBJ2-7 . 16 TRBV14 TRBD1 TGTGCCAGCAGCCGTCTGACAGGGGGCGGAACCTACGAGCAGTACTTC CASSRLTGGGTYEQYF
TRBJ1-2 few 13 TRBV5-5 . TGTGCCAGCAGCTTGCGGGGAAACTATGGCTACACCTTC CASSLRGNYGYTF
TRBJ2-3 . 15 TRBV2 TRBD2 TGTGCCAGCAGCCTACTAGCGGGCCTCACAGATACGCAGTATTTT CASSLLAGLTDTQYF
TRBJ2-3 . 15 TRBV5-1 TRBD1 TGCGCCAGCAGCTTAGGGACAGGGGGCACAGATACGCAGTATTTT CASSLGTGGTDTQYF
TRBJ2-1 . 14 TRBV5-4 TRBD2 TGTGCCAGCAGCTGGGGGACTAGTTACAATGAGCAGTTCTTC CASSWGTSYNEQFF
TRBJ2-1 once 16 TRBV5-6 TRBD2 TGTGCCAGCAGCTCCCCTCGACTAGCGGGGGGGGAAGAGCAGTTCTTC CASSSPRLAGGEEQFF